What follows is one T cell receptor (beta chain) and its context. These data come from a study of T cell changes during pregnancy in multiple sclerosis. This table comes from immunoSEQ multiplex PCR, and its TCRdb copy is limited to in-frame clones, with some not included. Among just under 50,000 clones listed, less than 95% were seen once. This CDR3 has 15 amino acids. Germline CDR1 reads MNHNY; CDR2 reads SVGAGI (reference sequence). With 5 bases clipped from V and 6 bases from J, the junction kept 7 bases outside the gene matches. The V call is TRBV6-6, the J call TRBJ2-1; 10 nucleotides line up with TRBD2. The specimen comprised CD4+ T cells from peripheral blood mononuclear cells, sampled in the third trimester of pregnancy. The TCR comes from a female donor with multiple sclerosis, enrolled in a pregnancy study. Here the CDR3 reads CASSRSGRAGNEQFF. In DNA form, the CDR3 reads TGTGCCAGCAGTCGAAGCGGGAGGGCGGGCAATGAGCAGTTCTTC.